These 29 T cell receptor beta chains came from one sample sequenced in a study of blood T cell repertoires in COVID-19. The repertoire was sequenced with immunoSEQ multiplex PCR; TCRdb's copy has only in-frame clones and lacks some. The sample has 65,000 or so clones; 65% to 85% are singletons. Sequenced: peripheral blood. The receptors were sampled from a human donor in a cohort sampled during active COVID-19.

Only a few counts were recorded for this clone. V and J are TRBV11-3 and TRBJ2-7; a possible D gene is TRBD1 (6 bases). Germline-derived CDR1 and CDR2 are SGHNT and YENEEA. The V and J ends lost 2 bases and 2 bases respectively, with 10 bases between them. The CDR3 contains 14 residues. In nucleotides, the CDR3 is TGTGCCAGCAGCTTACCAGGGGTTACCTACGAGCAGTACTTC. Protein: CASSLPGVTYEQYF.

The chain has TRBV5-1 and TRBJ2-3; 16 nucleotides align to TRBD2. Looked up from germline, CDR1 is SGHRS and CDR2 is YFSETQ. Losses at the gene ends were 4 bases for V and 5 bases for J; bases not matched to a gene: 7. The CDR3 totals 17 residues. The CDR3 here is CASSVGLAGGREDTQYF. The CDR3 DNA reads TGCGCCAGCAGCGTGGGACTAGCGGGAGGGCGGGAAGATACGCAGTATTTT. Complete variable domain (other parts from reference TRBV5-1 and TRBJ2-3): KAGVTQTPRYLIKTRGQQVTLSCSPISGHRSVSWYQQTPGQGLQFLFEYFSETQRNKGNFPGRFSGRQFSNSRSEMNVSTLELGDSALYLCASSVGLAGGREDTQYFGPGTRLTVL.

The rearrangement uses TRBV12-3 or TRBV12-4 and TRBJ2-5, with D tentatively TRBD1 (5 bases). The CDR3 has 13 amino acids. With 6 bases removed from V and 3 bases from J, the gap between germline ends came to 11 bases. The CDR3 is CASSLGLKETQYF. CDR3 nucleotides: TGTGCCAGCAGCCTGGGGCTTAAAGAGACCCAGTACTTC.

The J gene is TRBJ1-2, the V gene TRBV19; 7 nucleotides line up with TRBD1. Germline CDR1 is LNHDA and CDR2 is SQIVND (reference sequence). Unmatched junction bases numbered 15, after V lost 7 bases and J lost 7 bases. The CDR3 covers 15 residues. CDR3 DNA: TGTGCCAGTACCAGGACAGGCGAGTTCGTTTTTGGCTACACCTTC. This translates into CASTRTGEFVFGYTF.

The CDR3 DNA reads as TGTGCCAGCTCAATCGGGAGCCGCCCCGAGCAGTACTTC. Residues: CASSIGSRPEQYF. V gene TRBV18 combines with J gene TRBJ2-7; D may be TRBD2 (6 bases). The ends were cut back, 5 bases at V and 6 bases at J, with 14 bases in the middle. The CDR3 loop spans 13 amino acids. Germline-derived CDR1 and CDR2 are KGHSH and LQKENI.

The chain employs TRBV27 and TRBJ2-1, with TRBD2 matching 10 bases. CDR1 is MNHEY and CDR2 is SMNVEV in the germline V gene (reference sequence). V gave up 5 bases and J gave up 0 bases; unmatched junction bases: 7. This CDR3 spans 17 amino acids. The CDR3: CASSIAGGWGSYNEQFF. The CDR3 nucleotides read TGTGCCAGCAGTATAGCGGGAGGCTGGGGCTCCTACAATGAGCAGTTCTTC.

The chain combines TRBV28 with TRBJ2-4; unclear D gene. The CDR3 is 15 amino acids. Trimming left V 6 bases short and J 0 bases short, with 12 bases between. In germline, CDR1 is MDHEN, CDR2 SYDVKM. CDR3 DNA: TGTGCCAGCAGCCAGGTAAAAGTAGCCAAAAACATTCAGTACTTC. Its protein is CASSQVKVAKNIQYF.

Worth noting for this clone: A read error may produce the germline difference seen at one junction end. The J gene is TRBJ1-1, the V gene TRBV3-1 (or the pseudogene TRBV3-2), with unresolved D. CDR3 length: 12 amino acids. Germline CDR1 reads LGHDT; CDR2 reads YNNKEL (reference sequence). CDR3 sequence: CASSQVSLEAIF. DNA for the CDR3: TGTGCCAGCAGCCAAGTGTCCCTGGAGGCCATCTTT.

This sequence joins TRBV28 and TRBJ2-7, with D possibly TRBD2 on 7 matching bases. The germline V gene has CDR1 MDHEN and CDR2 SYDVKM. The CDR3 runs 15 residues. V was shortened by 4 bases and J by 2 bases, with 15 bases between the two germline ends. Here the CDR3 reads CASSYLGGAPYEQYF. The CDR3 region has the DNA TGTGCCAGCAGTTATCTGGGGGGGGCCCCCTACGAGCAGTACTTC.

This sequence joins TRBV7-9 and TRBJ2-1; TRBD1 matches at 7 bases. CDR3 length equals 16 residues. Germline values: CDR1 SEHNR, CDR2 FQNEAQ (reference sequence). Trimming removed 3 bases from V and 8 bases from J; junction bases left unmatched: 13. CDR3 in DNA: TGTGCCAGCAGCTTGTGGGGCGACAGGGCTAGGGATGAGCAGTTCTTC. It specifies CASSLWGDRARDEQFF.

The gene calls are TRBV19 and TRBJ2-5; 8 bases match TRBD2. CDR3 length equals 14 residues. Losses at the gene ends were 1 base for V and 5 bases for J; bases not matched to a gene: 3. The germline V gene encodes CDR1 LNHDA and CDR2 SQIVND (reference sequence). The DNA for the CDR3 is TGTGCCAGTAGTATAGGGACTAGCAGGGAGACCCAGTACTTC. This translates into CASSIGTSRETQYF.

The chain has TRBV6-6 and TRBJ2-7; TRBD2 might be the D (6 bases). The CDR3 extends over 13 amino acids. V gave up 10 bases and J gave up 4 bases, with 17 bases separating them. Per germline, CDR1 MNHNY and CDR2 SVGAGI (reference sequence). The CDR3 loop is CATAWREGYEQYF. The CDR3 DNA reads TGTGCCACCGCTTGGAGGGAAGGATACGAGCAGTACTTC.

The V call is TRBV3-1 (or the pseudogene TRBV3-2), the J call TRBJ1-2; D is uncertain. Germline lookup yields CDR1 LGHDT and CDR2 YNNKEL (reference sequence). The CDR3 extends over 14 amino acids. V was pared by 1 base and J by 4 bases, with 10 bases between. In nucleotides, the CDR3 is TGTGCCAGCAGCCAAGGGAACGGACTCTATGGCTACACCTTC. It codes for CASSQGNGLYGYTF.

The chain links TRBV5-1 to TRBJ2-4; 7 bases are shared with TRBD2. The CDR3 totals 16 residues. From germline, CDR1 is SGHRS and CDR2 YFSETQ. The trim removed 4 bases at V and 1 base at J, leaving 8 bases unmatched. CDR3 protein: CASSPTRGSAKNIQYF. The CDR3 DNA follows: TGCGCCAGCAGCCCAACGCGGGGGAGCGCCAAAAACATTCAGTACTTC.

The rearrangement links TRBV30 to TRBJ1-3, with 10 positions matching TRBD1. The ends lost 4 bases at V and 0 bases at J; junction bases unmatched: 6. The germline V gene encodes CDR1 GTSNPN and CDR2 SVGIG (reference sequence). There are 16 residues in the CDR3. The CDR3 bases are TGTGCCTGGACCACTGGACAGGGGGACTCTGGAAACACCATATATTTT. Translating it yields CAWTTGQGDSGNTIYF.

This clone appeared many times. CDR3 coding DNA: TGTGCCAGCAGCCAAAGCGGGGGGGCGTTCTACGAGCAGTACTTC. It yields the protein CASSQSGGAFYEQYF. The chain uses TRBV7-2 and TRBJ2-7, with TRBD2 matching over 10 bases. CDR1 and CDR2 (germline): SGHTA, FQGNSA. CDR3 length: 15 residues. Germline trimming cut 5 bases from V and 3 bases from J; bases unmatched to any gene: 7.

This clone was picked up a small number of times. This chain joins TRBV6-5 and TRBJ1-1, with 11 bases aligning to TRBD1. Germline V gene data show CDR1 as MNHEY and CDR2 as SVGAGI. This CDR3 contains 13 residues. V shed 4 bases, J shed 9 bases, and the junction held 4 bases outside the gene matches. The CDR3 loop is CASSSRDRGKAFF. The CDR3 DNA follows: TGTGCCAGCAGTTCACGGGACAGGGGGAAAGCTTTCTTT.

The chain uses TRBV9 and TRBJ1-1, with 8 bases fitting TRBD1. Per the germline V gene, CDR1 is SGDLS and CDR2 is YYNGEE. V trimming: 0 bases; J trimming: 7 bases; junction bases outside the gene matches: 2. This CDR3 region has 13 residues. The CDR3 reads CASSVVGQGEAFF. DNA of the CDR3: TGTGCCAGCAGCGTAGTCGGACAGGGTGAAGCTTTCTTT. The full variable domain, completed using reference TRBV9 and TRBJ1-1, is DSGVTQTPKHLITATGQRVTLRCSPRSGDLSVYWYQQSLDQGLQFLIQYYNGEERAKGNILERFSAQQFPDLHSELNLSSLELGDSALYFCASSVVGQGEAFFGQGTRLTVV.

V gene TRBV5-1 combines with J gene TRBJ2-7; the D gene is possibly TRBD1 (5 bases). The CDR3 is 14 amino acids. Trimming left V 0 bases short and J 2 bases short, with 9 bases between. CDR1 and CDR2 from the germline V gene are SGHRS and YFSETQ. The CDR3 region is CASSLGQGPYEQYF. The CDR3 bases are TGCGCCAGCAGCTTGGGGCAGGGCCCCTACGAGCAGTACTTC.

The chain combines TRBV5-6 with TRBJ1-2; D remains unclear. The CDR3 has 14 residues. The V and J ends lost 4 bases and 6 bases respectively, with 16 bases between them. CDR1 and CDR2 from the germline V gene are SGHDT and YYEEEE. The CDR3, as DNA: TGTGCCAGCAGCCCACCTCGCAGGTTTGATGGCTACACCTTC. Protein product: CASSPPRRFDGYTF. Drawing the rest from reference TRBV5-6 and TRBJ1-2, the complete variable domain is DAGVTQSPTHLIKTRGQQVTLRCSPKSGHDTVSWYQQALGQGPQFIFQYYEEEERQRGNFPDRFSGHQFPNYSSELNVNALLLGDSALYLCASSPPRRFDGYTFGSGTRLTVV.

V is TRBV11-3 and J is TRBJ2-1; maybe TRBD2 (6 bases). V dropped 5 bases and J dropped 2 bases, with 13 bases sitting between them. The CDR3 runs to 15 residues. The V gene's germline CDR1 is SGHNT and CDR2 YENEEA. CDR3 sequence: CASSADSGAYNEQFF. CDR3 sequence (DNA): TGTGCCAGCAGCGCGGACTCGGGGGCCTACAATGAGCAGTTCTTC. The whole variable domain, filled in from reference TRBV11-3 and TRBJ2-1, reads EAGVVQSPRYKIIEKKQPVAFWCNPISGHNTLYWYLQNLGQGPELLIRYENEEAVDDSQLPKDRFSAERLKGVDSTLKIQPAELGDSAVYLCASSADSGAYNEQFFGPGTRLTVL.

This chain joins TRBV3-1 (or the pseudogene TRBV3-2) and TRBJ2-3; TRBD2 is a possible D gene (6 bases). This CDR3 region has 15 residues. V lost 4 bases and J 3 bases, leaving 14 bases between the germline ends. Germline V gene lookup returns CDR1 LGHDT and CDR2 YNNKEL (reference sequence). The CDR3 region is CASSPKGLTTDTQYF. The CDR3 DNA follows: TGTGCCAGCAGCCCCAAGGGACTTACTACAGATACGCAGTATTTT.

This clone was observed a single time. The chain carries TRBV2 and TRBJ1-5, with a tentative D call TRBD1 (6 bases). CDR1 and CDR2 (germline): SNHLY, FYNNEI. This CDR3 is 17 amino acids long. Trimming took off 3 bases at V and 0 bases at J, with 15 bases between the two ends. The CDR3 loop reads CASSDLQGPRSNQPQHF. Written as DNA, the CDR3 is TGTGCCAGCAGTGACTTACAGGGTCCCCGTAGCAATCAGCCCCAGCATTTT.

The DNA of the CDR3 is TGTGCCTGGAGTGTAGCCATGAGGGGGGAAGCTTTCTTT. This codes for CAWSVAMRGEAFF. The chain is built from TRBV30 and TRBJ1-1; tentative D call: TRBD1 (6 bases). CDR1 GTSNPN and CDR2 SVGIG come from the germline V gene (reference sequence). With 0 bases removed from V and 8 bases from J, the gap between germline ends came to 13 bases. CDR3 length equals 13 residues.

The rearrangement joins TRBV2 to TRBJ1-5; D unresolved. This CDR3 has 13 amino acids. V dropped 7 bases and J dropped 9 bases, with 16 bases sitting between them. CDR1 SNHLY and CDR2 FYNNEI come from the germline V gene. CDR3 sequence (DNA): TGTGCCAGCAATTTGGGCCGGCGGGGGCCCCAGCATTTT. It encodes CASNLGRRGPQHF.

The chain is built from TRBV18 and TRBJ1-2, with TRBD1 as a possible D gene (6 bases). The CDR3 sequence is 16 residues long. The germline V and J ends were trimmed by 4 bases and 4 bases, with 19 bases remaining between them. Germline values: CDR1 KGHSH, CDR2 LQKENI. The CDR3 DNA sequence: TGTGCCAGCTCACAAGGACAGACCTCTCTCAGCTATGGCTACACCTTC. Translated: CASSQGQTSLSYGYTF. The full variable domain, with the rest looked up from reference TRBV18 and TRBJ1-2, is NAGVMQNPRHLVRRRGQEARLRCSPMKGHSHVYWYRQLPEEGLKFMVYLQKENIIDESGMPKERFSAEFPKEGPSILRIQQVVRGDSAAYFCASSQGQTSLSYGYTFGSGTRLTVV.

The rearrangement uses TRBV9 and TRBJ1-4; D is ambiguous. The CDR3 runs to 14 residues. Looked up from germline, CDR1 is SGDLS and CDR2 is YYNGEE. Trimming removed 4 bases from V and 0 bases from J, with 7 bases in between. This CDR3 reads CASSFLPTNEKLFF. CDR3 DNA sequence: TGTGCCAGCAGCTTCCTTCCAACTAATGAAAAACTGTTTTTT.

The chain is built from TRBV9 and TRBJ2-2, with 8 positions matching TRBD2. CDR3 length: 15 residues. The germline CDR1 and CDR2 sequences are SGDLS and YYNGEE. J lost 6 bases, V lost 6 bases, and 10 bases had no gene match. Here the CDR3 DNA reads TGTGCCAGCACTAGGGCTAGCGGGCTCTCCGGGGAGCTGTTTTTT. This encodes CASTRASGLSGELFF.

The chain combines TRBV30 with TRBJ2-4; no reliable D call. V was cut by 0 bases and J by 0 bases, with 9 bases left in between. The CDR3 is made up of 15 amino acids. Germline loops: CDR1 GTSNPN, CDR2 SVGIG (reference sequence). CDR3 residues: CAWSVRWLAKNIQYF. Written as DNA, the CDR3 is TGTGCCTGGAGTGTACGCTGGCTAGCCAAAAACATTCAGTACTTC.